Shown below are 6 T cell receptor beta chains from a single sample sequenced in a study of blood T cell repertoires in COVID-19. The data were produced by immunoSEQ multiplex PCR, yet TCRdb's version contains in-frame clones alone and is incomplete. The table lists fewer than 500,000 clones, 85% to 90% of them singletons. The specimen was PBMCs or T cells enriched from blood (not recorded which). These receptors were obtained from a woman aged 30 to 39 with acute COVID-19.

This chain connects TRBV7-2 to TRBJ2-7, with TRBD2 matching 8 bases. The CDR3 runs 16 residues. The junction had 7 bases not matched to a gene; V was cut back by 3 bases and J by 0 bases. CDR1 and CDR2 from the germline V gene are SGHTA and FQGNSA. Written as DNA, the CDR3 is TGTGCCAGCAGCTTCAGCGGGGGCCCAAGCTCCTACGAGCAGTACTTC. As protein: CASSFSGGPSSYEQYF.

The rearrangement uses TRBV5-1 and TRBJ2-3; D perhaps matches TRBD2 (6 bases). This CDR3 comprises 15 residues. V gave up 0 bases and J gave up 2 bases, with 10 bases separating them. CDR1 and CDR2 from the germline V gene are SGHRS and YFSETQ. Here the CDR3 reads CASSLVAGTTDTQYF. CDR3 nucleotides: TGCGCCAGCAGCTTGGTGGCGGGGACCACAGATACGCAGTATTTT.

The V and J genes are TRBV9 and TRBJ1-1; 7 bases agree with TRBD1. Unmatched junction bases numbered 9, after V lost 3 bases and J lost 1 base. Germline lookup yields CDR1 SGDLS and CDR2 YYNGEE. The CDR3 length is 16 residues. DNA for the CDR3: TGTGCCAGCAGCGCTAAGACAGGGATCCCGAACACTGAAGCTTTCTTT. This sequence encodes CASSAKTGIPNTEAFF.

This rearrangement joins TRBV19 to TRBJ2-3; 9 nucleotides align to TRBD1. With V trimmed by 4 bases and J by 6 bases, 8 bases remained unmatched. This CDR3 region has 15 residues. Germline V gives CDR1 LNHDA, CDR2 SQIVND (reference sequence). In nucleotides, the CDR3 is TGTGCCAGTAGTAGGGGAGGGACAGGGTCGGATACGCAGTATTTT. Translation: CASSRGGTGSDTQYF.

The chain employs TRBV5-8 and TRBJ1-2, with D uncertain. Trimming removed 2 bases from V and 8 bases from J, with 13 bases in between. Germline lookup yields CDR1 SGHTS and CDR2 YDEGEE. The CDR3 runs 13 residues. The CDR3 protein is CASSLGFRSGYTF. In nucleotides, the CDR3 is TGTGCCAGCAGCTTAGGTTTCAGGTCCGGCTACACCTTC. Together with reference TRBV5-8 and TRBJ1-2, the CDR3 gives the full variable domain: EAGVTQSPTHLIKTRGQQATLRCSPISGHTSVYWYQQALGLGLQFLLWYDEGEERNRGNFPPRFSGRQFPNYSSELNVNALELEDSALYLCASSLGFRSGYTFGSGTRLTVV.

The J gene is TRBJ2-2, the V gene TRBV24-1, with no clear D. The CDR3 length is 12 residues. CDR1 KGHDR and CDR2 SFDVKD come from the germline V gene. Trimming removed 6 bases from V and 4 bases from J, with 5 bases in between. The CDR3 region has the DNA TGTGCCACCAGTCTAATCACCGGGGAGCTGTTTTTT. Its protein is CATSLITGELFF.